The present T cell receptor (beta chain) was sequenced within a study of blood T cell repertoires in COVID-19. For the study at large: Samples representing acute and convalescent COVID-19 were sourced from the United States, Italy and Spain. The analysed material was cDNA or gDNA that came from T cells, B-cell-depleted T cells, or PBMCs.

Study processing details: Reference gene primers were amplified, and this amplification served to estimate nucleated cell counts. Some clones are missing from TCRdb's copy, which holds only in-frame ones; the method was immunoSEQ multiplex PCR. The DNA gave D and trimming, while V, J and clone size come from that table. The sample lists 64,000 or so clones, 86% occurring once. The sample holds one count of this clone. The sequenced material came from peripheral blood. This clonotype was obtained from a man aged 40-49 years with acute or convalescent COVID-19.

The CDR3 here is CASSQKDSGNTEAFF. The CDR3 region has the DNA TGCGCCAGCAGCCAAAAGGACAGCGGGAACACTGAAGCTTTCTTT. The chain carries TRBV4-1 and TRBJ1-1, with a tentative D call TRBD1 (6 bases). V was trimmed by 2 bases and J by 1 base, leaving 11 bases between them. In germline, CDR1 is MGHRA, CDR2 YSYEKL. The CDR3 covers 15 residues.